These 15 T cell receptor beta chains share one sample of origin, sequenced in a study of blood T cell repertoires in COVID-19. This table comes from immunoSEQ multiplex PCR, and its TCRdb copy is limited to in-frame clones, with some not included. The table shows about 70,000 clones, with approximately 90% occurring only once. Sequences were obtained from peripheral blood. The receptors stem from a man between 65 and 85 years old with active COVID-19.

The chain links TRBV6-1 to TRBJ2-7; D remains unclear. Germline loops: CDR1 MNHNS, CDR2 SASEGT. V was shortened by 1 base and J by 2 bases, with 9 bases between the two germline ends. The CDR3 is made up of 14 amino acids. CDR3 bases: TGTGCCAGCAGTGAAGGGCGAGGCCCCTACGAGCAGTACTTC. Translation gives CASSEGRGPYEQYF.

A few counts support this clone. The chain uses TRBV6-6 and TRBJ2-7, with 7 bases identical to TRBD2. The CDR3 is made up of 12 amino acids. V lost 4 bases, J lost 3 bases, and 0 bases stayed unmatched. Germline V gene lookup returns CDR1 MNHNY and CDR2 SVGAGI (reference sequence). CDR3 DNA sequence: TGTGCCAGCAGTTGGGAGGGCTACGAGCAGTACTTC. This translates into CASSWEGYEQYF.

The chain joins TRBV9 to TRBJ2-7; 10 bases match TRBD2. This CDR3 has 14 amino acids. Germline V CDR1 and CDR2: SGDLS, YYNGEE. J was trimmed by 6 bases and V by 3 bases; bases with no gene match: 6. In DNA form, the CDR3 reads TGTGCCAGCAGCGCGCTAGCGGGAGCCCTCGAGCAGTACTTC. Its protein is CASSALAGALEQYF.

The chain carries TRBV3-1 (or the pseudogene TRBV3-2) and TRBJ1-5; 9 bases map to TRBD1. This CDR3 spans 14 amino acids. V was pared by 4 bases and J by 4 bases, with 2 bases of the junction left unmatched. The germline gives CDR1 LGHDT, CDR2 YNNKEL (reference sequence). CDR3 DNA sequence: TGTGCCAGCAGCCTCGGACAGGGGAATCAGCCCCAGCATTTT. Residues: CASSLGQGNQPQHF.

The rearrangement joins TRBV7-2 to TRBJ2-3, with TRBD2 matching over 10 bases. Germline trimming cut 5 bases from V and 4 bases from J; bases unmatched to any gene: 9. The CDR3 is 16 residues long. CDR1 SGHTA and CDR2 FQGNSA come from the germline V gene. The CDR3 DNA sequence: TGTGCCAGCAGCCGGACTAGCGGCCCTGGGGCAGATACGCAGTATTTT. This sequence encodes CASSRTSGPGADTQYF.

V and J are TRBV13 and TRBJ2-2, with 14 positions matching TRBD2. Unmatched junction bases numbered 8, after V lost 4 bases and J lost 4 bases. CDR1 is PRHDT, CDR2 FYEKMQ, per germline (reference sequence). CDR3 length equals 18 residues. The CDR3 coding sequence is TGTGCCAGCAGCTACCCGGGACTAGCGGGAGTTTCCACCGGGGAGCTGTTTTTT. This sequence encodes CASSYPGLAGVSTGELFF.

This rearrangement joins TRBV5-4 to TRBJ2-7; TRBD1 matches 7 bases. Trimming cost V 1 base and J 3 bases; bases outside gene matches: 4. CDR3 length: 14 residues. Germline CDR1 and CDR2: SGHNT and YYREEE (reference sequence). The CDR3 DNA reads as TGTGCCAGCAGCTTGTTCGACAGGGTCTACGAGCAGTACTTC. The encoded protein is CASSLFDRVYEQYF.

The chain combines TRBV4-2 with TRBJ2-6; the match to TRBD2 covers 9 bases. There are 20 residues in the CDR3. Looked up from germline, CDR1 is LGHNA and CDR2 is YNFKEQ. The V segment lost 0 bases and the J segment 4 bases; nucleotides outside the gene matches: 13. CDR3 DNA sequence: TGTGCCAGCAGCCAAGATCCTGTGGTAGCGGGAGAGGCGGGGGCCAACGTCCTGACTTTC. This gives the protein CASSQDPVVAGEAGANVLTF.

Here the CDR3 DNA reads TGTGCCACCAGCAGTAGACTAGCGGGAGGGAATGAGCAGTTCTTC. Protein: CATSSRLAGGNEQFF. The chain links TRBV15 to TRBJ2-1; 14 bases line up with TRBD2. V shed 3 bases, J shed 7 bases, and the junction held 2 bases outside the gene matches. This CDR3 comprises 15 residues. Germline V gene sequence: CDR1 LNHNV, CDR2 YYDKDF (reference sequence).

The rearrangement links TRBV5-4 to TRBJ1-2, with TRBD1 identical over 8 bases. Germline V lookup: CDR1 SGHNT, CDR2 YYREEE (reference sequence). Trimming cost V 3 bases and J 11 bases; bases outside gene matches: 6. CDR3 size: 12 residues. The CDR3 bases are TGTGCCAGCAGCTCCGGACAGGGTGGGTACACCTTC. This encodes CASSSGQGGYTF.

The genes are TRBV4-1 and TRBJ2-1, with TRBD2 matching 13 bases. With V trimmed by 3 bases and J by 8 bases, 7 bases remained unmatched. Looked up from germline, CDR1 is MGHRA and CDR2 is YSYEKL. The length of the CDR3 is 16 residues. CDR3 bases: TGCGCCAGCAGCCACAGGACTAGCGGGAGTTGGGATGAGCAGTTCTTC. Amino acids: CASSHRTSGSWDEQFF.

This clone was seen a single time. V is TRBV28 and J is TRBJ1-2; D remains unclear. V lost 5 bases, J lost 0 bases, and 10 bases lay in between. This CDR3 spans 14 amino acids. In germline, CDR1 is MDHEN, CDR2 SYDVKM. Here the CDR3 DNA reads TGTGCCAGCAGTGGTGAGAGGGCTAACTATGGCTACACCTTC. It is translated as CASSGERANYGYTF.

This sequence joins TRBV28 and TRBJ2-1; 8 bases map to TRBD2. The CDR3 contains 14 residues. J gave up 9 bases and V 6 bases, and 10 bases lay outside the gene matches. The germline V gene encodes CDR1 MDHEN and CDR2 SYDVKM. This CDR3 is CASSQAGLVSEQFF. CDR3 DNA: TGTGCCAGCAGCCAAGCGGGACTAGTGAGTGAGCAGTTCTTC.

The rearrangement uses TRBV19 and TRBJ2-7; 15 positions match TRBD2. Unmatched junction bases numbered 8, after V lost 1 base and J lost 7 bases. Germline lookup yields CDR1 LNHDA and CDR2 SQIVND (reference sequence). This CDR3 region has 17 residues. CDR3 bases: TGTGCCAGTAGTATAGCCGGACTAGCGGGAGGGCCGGGGGAGCAGTACTTC. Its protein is CASSIAGLAGGPGEQYF.

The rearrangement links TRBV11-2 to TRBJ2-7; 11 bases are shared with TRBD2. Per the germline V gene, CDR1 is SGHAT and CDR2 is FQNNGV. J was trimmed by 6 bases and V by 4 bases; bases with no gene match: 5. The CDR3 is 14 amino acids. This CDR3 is CASSSGLAVGEQYF. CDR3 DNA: TGTGCCAGCAGCTCGGGACTAGCGGTGGGCGAGCAGTACTTC.